This entry features one T cell receptor (beta chain) sequence. V was pared by 6 bases and J by 3 bases, with 5 bases between. CDR1 SNHLY and CDR2 FYNNEI come from the germline V gene. This CDR3 has 11 amino acids. The method was immunoSEQ multiplex PCR; TCRdb's version includes in-frame clones alone and lacks a portion of them. This table holds 85,000 to 100,000 clones, 80% to 90% found once. This sample stems from a study of OX40 agonist ivuxolimab in advanced cancers. The sample in question was CD4+ or CD8+ T cells sorted from blood, obtained in a trial of the OX40 agonist ivuxolimab. This TCR came from an adult with an advanced solid tumor such as melanoma, head and neck, liver or kidney cancer. V usage is TRBV2 and J usage is TRBJ2-5, with unresolved D. The CDR3 coding sequence is TGTGCCAGCAGCACCGAAGAGACCCAGTACTTC. Translating gives CASSTEETQYF.